A single TCR beta chain is shown here with its context. What it binds is unknown. The data derive from a study of persistence of HIV-infected CD4 T cells. This CDR3 has 14 residues. Germline CDR1 is GTSNPN and CDR2 is SVGIG (reference sequence). Losses at the gene ends were 4 bases for V and 4 bases for J; bases not matched to a gene: 7. This was the immunoSEQ version 4 assay in survey mode. Sequencing was performed with immunoSEQ multiplex PCR; in TCRdb, only in-frame clones are kept and a portion is missing. The sample records over 6,000 clones, around three quarters being singletons. Lysates of CMV-infected fibroblasts at 9.5 to 10 ug/mL stimulated these cells. CD4+ T cells upregulating both CD40 ligand and CD69 were sorted as responding cells.

The rearrangement uses TRBV30 and TRBJ1-2, with 9 nucleotides matching TRBD1. This sample comprised CD4+ T cells sorted from PBMCs after approximately 20-hour stimulation, obtained from a patient who received antiretroviral therapy. This TCR was recovered from an adult woman with HIV who was CMV-seropositive. This chain's CDR3 is CAWTLTGGFYGYTF. DNA for the CDR3: TGTGCCTGGACCCTGACAGGGGGTTTCTATGGCTACACCTTC.